The text below deals with one T cell receptor (beta chain). Its antigen remains unidentified. CDR3 size: 14 residues. Losses at the gene ends were 6 bases for V and 6 bases for J; bases not matched to a gene: 8. Per the germline V gene, CDR1 is MNHEY and CDR2 is SMNVEV (reference sequence). This sample's treatment: approximately nine-day PBMC culture with coronavirus spike peptide pools or control peptides (ViraFEST assay). TCR sequencing followed the expansion of antigen-specific T cells with peptide pools in ViraFEST. Days 3 and 7 were when half the medium was replaced with fresh IL-2 medium. These data come from a study of vaccination and CD4 T cells after COVID-19. Study as a whole: No peptide, an HIV-1 Nef pool, or a CEFX pool was what each control culture received. Findings and caveats of the study: This study had few convalescent patients and no early post-infection samples.

Oncomine TCR Beta short-read sequencing was applied to DNA from cultured CD4+ T cells. TCRdb re-derived calls from the PCR reads in MiXCR, one entry per CDR3 protein. This table has about 12,000 distinct CDR3 sequences, about three fifths appearing once. This sequence joins TRBV27 and TRBJ2-7; 10 positions match TRBD2. Sample: CD4+ T cells from blood, cultured in vitro, taken before SARS-CoV-2 vaccination. The TCR comes from a human donor who had recovered from COVID-19. The CDR3 nucleotides read TGTGCCAGCAGGACTGGTAGCGGGAGGACCGAGCAGTACTTC. This encodes CASRTGSGRTEQYF.